The following is a TCR beta chain sequence with its context. Its target is unknown. CDR3 length: 14 residues. Looked up from germline, CDR1 is SGHKS and CDR2 is YYEKEE (reference sequence). V shed 4 bases, J shed 5 bases, and the junction held 8 bases outside the gene matches. The sample comes from a study of T cells after yellow fever vaccination. In the study overall: Low-cell-number fractions underwent preparation using SMART-Seq v4 Ultra Low Input.

5'RACE template switching generated TCR cDNA, adding a universal primer site and UMIs. TCRdb re-called the 5' RACE reads with MiXCR, one entry per CDR3 protein. The data show 200,000 to 300,000 distinct CDR3 sequences, with under 15% seen just once and 0.5% to 0.6% held by the top ten. The study's findings and limits: Most clones from primary vaccination resurfaced after the booster (around 97% CD4, around 89% CD8). A secondary response was less intense yet reached its peak sooner, at day 5 versus 15.

The chain couples TRBV5-5 to TRBJ2-7; 8 nucleotides agree with TRBD1. This clonotype was obtained from a man aged 25 to 40 who received the YFV17D yellow fever vaccine. This specimen was CD4+ T cells sorted from PBMCs, taken 45 days after the yellow fever booster vaccination. The CDR3 DNA reads as TGTGCCAGCAGCCAGCGGACAGGGAATGACGAGCAGTACTTC. Translated: CASSQRTGNDEQYF.